These 21 T cell receptor beta chains share one sample of origin, sequenced in a study of graft-versus-host responses after intestinal transplantation. The method was immunoSEQ multiplex PCR; TCRdb's version includes in-frame clones alone and lacks a portion of them. The table includes roughly 8,200 clones, roughly 93% detected once. The starting material was PBMCs, obtained 11 days after intestinal transplantation. Receptors originate from a human patient who received an intestinal transplant, so some T cells may come from the graft donor.

The rearrangement joins TRBV5-1 to TRBJ2-2; D remains ambiguous. V gave up 4 bases and J gave up 6 bases, with 10 bases separating them. Germline V gives CDR1 SGHRS, CDR2 YFSETQ. The CDR3 consists of 13 residues. CDR3 residues: CASSPQRPGELFF. The CDR3 DNA follows: TGCGCCAGCAGCCCTCAGCGACCCGGGGAGCTGTTTTTT.

V gene TRBV11-2 combines with J gene TRBJ2-1; 7 bases match TRBD2. Per the germline V gene, CDR1 is SGHAT and CDR2 is FQNNGV. The CDR3 loop spans 17 amino acids. Trimming cost V 3 bases and J 8 bases; bases outside gene matches: 16. CDR3 coding DNA: TGTGCCAGCAGCTTGCTGGTTCGGCGGGAGAATGGCCATGAGCAGTTCTTC. Translating it yields CASSLLVRRENGHEQFF.

The chain recombines TRBV28 with TRBJ2-4, with D maybe TRBD1 (5 bases). The V gene's germline CDR1 is MDHEN and CDR2 SYDVKM. Trimming left V 3 bases short and J 4 bases short, with 7 bases between. This CDR3 has 13 residues. CDR3 amino acids: CASSLTAKNIQYF. CDR3 nucleotides: TGTGCCAGCAGTTTGACAGCAAAAAACATTCAGTACTTC. Variable domain in full (rest from reference TRBV28 and TRBJ2-4): DVKVTQSSRYLVKRTGEKVFLECVQDMDHENMFWYRQDPGLGLRLIYFSYDVKMKEKGDIPEGYSVSREKKERFSLILESASTNQTSMYLCASSLTAKNIQYFGAGTRLSVL.

The sample holds one count of this clone. The chain recombines TRBV11-3 with TRBJ2-3, with TRBD1 identical over 11 bases. Germline CDR1 is SGHNT and CDR2 is YENEEA. V dropped 4 bases and J dropped 5; count of bases not matched to a gene: 14. CDR3 length: 18 amino acids. The CDR3 DNA sequence: TGTGCCAGCAGCTCCCGGGAGTTCACCGGGACAGGGGGAGATACGCAGTATTTT. It translates to CASSSREFTGTGGDTQYF.

The chain combines TRBV5-1 with TRBJ2-2, with D possibly TRBD1 on 5 matching bases. Germline V gene lookup returns CDR1 SGHRS and CDR2 YFSETQ. This CDR3 has 13 residues. The V gene lost 0 bases and the J gene lost 6 bases, with 6 bases spanning the gap. The CDR3 nucleotides read TGCGCCAGCAGCTTGGTGGGGCCCGGGGAGCTGTTTTTT. Amino acid sequence: CASSLVGPGELFF.

V usage is TRBV29-1 and J usage is TRBJ2-1; 13 bases fit TRBD2. There are 13 residues in the CDR3. V gave up 7 bases and J gave up 6 bases; unmatched junction bases: 3. Germline loops: CDR1 SQVTM, CDR2 ANQGSEA. For the CDR3, the DNA is TGCAGCGCGGGACTAGCGGGACCCAATGAGCAGTTCTTC. It specifies CSAGLAGPNEQFF.

The chain joins TRBV4-1 to TRBJ1-2, with D perhaps matching TRBD1 (5 bases). CDR1 is MGHRA and CDR2 is YSYEKL in the germline V gene. This CDR3 is built from 15 residues. V lost 4 bases and J lost 3, with 15 bases in between. The CDR3 nucleotides read TGCGCCAGCAGCCCTAAACCGACAGACTACTATGGCTACACCTTC. Translated: CASSPKPTDYYGYTF.

This chain links TRBV28 with TRBJ2-3; the D gene is possibly TRBD2 (6 bases). V shed 7 bases and J shed 0 bases, with 14 bases lying between them. This CDR3 is 15 amino acids long. Germline V CDR1 and CDR2: MDHEN, SYDVKM. The CDR3 loop is CASNLGGTSTDTQYF. DNA for the CDR3: TGTGCCAGCAATCTCGGCGGGACTAGCACAGATACGCAGTATTTT.

The chain uses TRBV2 and TRBJ2-1, with 10 nucleotides matching TRBD2. V was pared by 11 bases and J by 4 bases, with 14 bases of the junction left unmatched. CDR3 length: 16 residues. The germline gives CDR1 SNHLY, CDR2 FYNNEI. CDR3 loop: CAALLERGGKYNEQFF. The CDR3 coding sequence is TGTGCCGCCCTCTTGGAGCGGGGGGGCAAGTACAATGAGCAGTTCTTC.

Judged by abundance, this clone is large (0.1 to 1%). V gene TRBV4-1 combines with J gene TRBJ1-2, with 8 nucleotides matching TRBD1. CDR3 size: 15 residues. Germline V gene data show CDR1 as MGHRA and CDR2 as YSYEKL. With V trimmed by 6 bases and J by 4 bases, 10 bases remained unmatched. The CDR3 DNA follows: TGCGCCAGCAGTCAAACAGGGGGTGGGCTCTATGGCTACACCTTC. The encoded protein is CASSQTGGGLYGYTF.

This sequence joins TRBV4-1 and TRBJ1-2; D is possibly TRBD1 (5 bases). Germline CDR1 and CDR2: MGHRA and YSYEKL. V was pared by 0 bases and J by 0 bases, with 11 bases between. CDR3 size: 16 residues. The CDR3 nucleotides are TGCGCCAGCAGCCAAGAAGGGGCGGCTACTAACTATGGCTACACCTTC. It translates to CASSQEGAATNYGYTF.

This chain links TRBV27 with TRBJ2-1; no clear D. Germline CDR1 is MNHEY and CDR2 is SMNVEV (reference sequence). The V end lost 0 bases, the J end lost 6 bases, and 15 bases lay between the germline ends. This CDR3 is 16 amino acids long. CDR3 in amino acids: CASSLSHQYYGNEQFF. DNA for the CDR3: TGTGCCAGCAGTTTATCCCACCAGTATTATGGCAATGAGCAGTTCTTC.

CDR3 protein: CSVERESSYEQYF. The CDR3 nucleotides read TGCAGCGTTGAACGGGAGAGCTCCTACGAGCAGTACTTC. The chain couples TRBV29-1 to TRBJ2-7; D possibly corresponds to TRBD2 (6 bases). CDR1 SQVTM and CDR2 ANQGSEA come from the germline V gene. This CDR3 is 13 amino acids long. Trimming took off 2 bases at V and 0 bases at J, with 8 bases between the two ends.

The chain couples TRBV7-9 to TRBJ2-7; TRBD1 aligns across 8 bases. Per the germline V gene, CDR1 is SEHNR and CDR2 is FQNEAQ (reference sequence). J lost 5 bases, V lost 7 bases, and 7 bases had no gene match. This CDR3 is 13 amino acids long. As DNA, the CDR3 is TGTGCCAGCACAGGGGGCGCTAGGGACGAGCAGTACTTC. Protein product: CASTGGARDEQYF.

This clone was seen just once. V and J are TRBV12-5 and TRBJ2-3, with TRBD1 as a possible D gene (5 bases). The germline V gene encodes CDR1 LGHNT and CDR2 FRNRAP. The CDR3 runs 13 residues. V was shortened by 6 bases and J by 3 bases, with 10 bases between the two germline ends. CDR3 nucleotides: TGTGCTAGTGGACCAGGGCCAACAGATACGCAGTATTTT. It is translated as CASGPGPTDTQYF.

The J gene is TRBJ1-1, the V gene TRBV29-1; D is unresolved. The CDR3 runs 14 residues. The germline V and J ends were trimmed by 4 bases and 0 bases, with 12 bases remaining between them. Germline CDR1 SQVTM, CDR2 ANQGSEA. The CDR3 loop reads CSVVELPMNTEAFF. CDR3 nucleotides: TGCAGCGTTGTTGAGCTCCCTATGAACACTGAAGCTTTCTTT.

This clone was counted a single time. The rearrangement joins TRBV19 to TRBJ2-2, with D tentatively TRBD2 (6 bases). Trimming pared 5 bases from V and 8 bases from J, leaving 15 bases between. The CDR3 length is 14 residues. CDR1 and CDR2 from the germline V gene are LNHDA and SQIVND (reference sequence). CDR3 sequence reads: CASSLLPGAGELFF. DNA of the CDR3: TGTGCCAGTAGTCTCTTACCGGGAGCAGGGGAGCTGTTTTTT.

The chain carries TRBV28 and TRBJ1-2, with 10 positions matching TRBD1. CDR3 length equals 14 residues. CDR1 is MDHEN, CDR2 SYDVKM, per germline. V was clipped by 6 bases and J by 2 bases; unmatched bases: 3. CDR3 sequence reads: CASSLGQGNYGYTF. The CDR3 nucleotides are TGTGCCAGCAGCCTGGGACAGGGGAACTATGGCTACACCTTC.

The rearrangement joins TRBV4-3 to TRBJ1-2; no definite D call. Germline-derived CDR1 and CDR2 are LGHNA and YSLEER. The V end lost 1 base, the J end lost 6 bases, and 15 bases lay between the germline ends. This CDR3 has 15 residues. In DNA, the CDR3 is TGCGCCAGCAGCCAAGCTCAAGAGGGTGGTAATGGCTACACCTTC. This translates into CASSQAQEGGNGYTF.

The genes are TRBV6-5 and TRBJ2-1; D is perhaps TRBD1 (5 bases). Germline V lookup: CDR1 MNHEY, CDR2 SVGAGI. V was trimmed by 0 bases and J by 1 base, leaving 7 bases between them. This CDR3 has 15 amino acids. CDR3 in DNA: TGTGCCAGCAGTTACTCGCAGGGTTCCTACAATGAGCAGTTCTTC. Translated, it gives CASSYSQGSYNEQFF.

This clone showed up just once. CDR3 in amino acids: CASSSTGQIQETQYF. The CDR3 bases are TGTGCCAGCAGCTCGACAGGACAGATCCAAGAGACCCAGTACTTC. V is TRBV7-9 and J is TRBJ2-5; tentatively, D is TRBD1 (6 bases). Germline V lookup: CDR1 SEHNR, CDR2 FQNEAQ (reference sequence). The V and J ends lost 4 bases and 1 base respectively, with 13 bases between them. There are 15 residues in the CDR3.